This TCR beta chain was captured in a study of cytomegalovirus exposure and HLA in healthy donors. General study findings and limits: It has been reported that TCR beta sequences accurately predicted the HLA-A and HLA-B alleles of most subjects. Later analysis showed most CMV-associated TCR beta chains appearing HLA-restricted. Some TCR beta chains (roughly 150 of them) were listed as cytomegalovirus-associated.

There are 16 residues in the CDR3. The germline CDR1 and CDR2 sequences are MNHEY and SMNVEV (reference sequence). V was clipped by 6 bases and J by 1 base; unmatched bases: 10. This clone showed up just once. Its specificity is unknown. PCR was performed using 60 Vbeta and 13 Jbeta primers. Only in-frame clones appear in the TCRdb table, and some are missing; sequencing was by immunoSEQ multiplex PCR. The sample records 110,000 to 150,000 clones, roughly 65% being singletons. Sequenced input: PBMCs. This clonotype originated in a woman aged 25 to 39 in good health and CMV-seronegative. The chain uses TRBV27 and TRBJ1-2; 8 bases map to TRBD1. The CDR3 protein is CASRLSGQDYNYGYTF. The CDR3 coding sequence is TGTGCCAGCAGACTCTCGGGACAGGATTATAACTATGGCTACACCTTC.